A single sample is the source of the 5 T cell receptor beta chains below, sequenced in a study of shared clonotypes between healthy human individuals. Profiling relied on immunoSEQ multiplex PCR, and the TCRdb table lists in-frame clones only, not all of them. The profile shows millions of clones, more than 85% of them singletons. Naive CD8 cells, CD45RO-negative and positively selected for CCR7, excluded terminally differentiated effector memory CD45RA+ cells. Sequenced: naive CD8+ T cells from PBMCs. The receptor source for this set is a man younger than 35 in good health. Some clones in this sample may be carry-over from other donors' samples.

V and J are TRBV29-1 and TRBJ2-2; weak D call: TRBD2 (6 bases). Looked up from germline, CDR1 is SQVTM and CDR2 is ANQGSEA. Between the trimmed V and J ends, which lost 6 bases and 0 bases, there was a span of 14 bases. The length of the CDR3 is 15 residues. The CDR3 DNA is TGCAGCGTAGGAGGGACGGCAACGAACACCGGGGAGCTGTTTTTT. Translating it yields CSVGGTATNTGELFF.

This sequence joins TRBV19 and TRBJ1-2, with 9 bases identical to TRBD1. The V gene's germline CDR1 is LNHDA and CDR2 SQIVND (reference sequence). The CDR3 consists of 15 residues. Trimming at V came to 3 bases and at J to 6 bases, leaving 8 bases not matched to a gene. Here the CDR3 reads CASSIWRTGVDGYTF. DNA for the CDR3: TGTGCCAGTAGTATTTGGAGGACAGGGGTGGATGGCTACACCTTC.

CDR3 residues: CASRAVGQPYEQYF. CDR3 nucleotide sequence: TGTGCCAGCAGGGCCGTGGGACAACCCTACGAGCAGTACTTC. The V and J genes are TRBV2 and TRBJ2-7, with D perhaps matching TRBD1 (6 bases). This CDR3 is 14 amino acids long. The ends were cut back, 6 bases at V and 2 bases at J, with 14 bases in the middle. CDR1 and CDR2 (germline): SNHLY, FYNNEI.

Regarding this clone: Distinct nucleotide sequences in the sample also encode this CDR3. V usage is TRBV27 and J usage is TRBJ2-7, with a weak D call TRBD1 (6 bases). The germline V and J ends were trimmed by 2 bases and 5 bases, with 10 bases remaining between them. The germline gives CDR1 MNHEY, CDR2 SMNVEV (reference sequence). This CDR3 contains 13 residues. CDR3 DNA sequence: TGTGCCAGCAGTTTACGGACAGACCACGAGCAGTACTTC. Its translation is CASSLRTDHEQYF.

The V gene is TRBV11-3, the J gene TRBJ2-1; D is possibly TRBD1 or TRBD2 (5 bases each). The V gene's germline CDR1 is SGHNT and CDR2 YENEEA. V lost 0 bases and J 0 bases, leaving 9 bases between the germline ends. There are 16 residues in the CDR3. CDR3 amino acids: CASSLDSGASYNEQFF. Written as DNA, the CDR3 is TGTGCCAGCAGCTTAGACTCCGGGGCCTCCTACAATGAGCAGTTCTTC.